One sample yielded the 29 T cell receptor beta chains listed below, sequenced in a study of blood T cells in healthy people across ages. With a J-beta primer mix and a sample-barcoded 5' primer, a second PCR ran roughly 6 to 11 cycles. TCRdb redid the calling of the 5' RACE reads with MiXCR, one entry per CDR3 protein. Found here are 950,000 to 1,200,000 distinct CDR3 sequences, 30% to 40% of them singletons; the top ten hold over 10%. Source material: blood. These receptors were obtained from a man aged 18 to 35 in good health.

In this sample, this clonotype turned up a few times. The genes are TRBV2 and TRBJ2-1; 10 bases agree with TRBD1. Germline CDR1 SNHLY, CDR2 FYNNEI. V was pared by 6 bases and J by 3 bases, with 5 bases of the junction left unmatched. This CDR3 is built from 15 residues. CDR3 loop: CASSPGTGVYNEQFF. CDR3 coding DNA: TGTGCCAGCAGCCCTGGGACAGGGGTCTACAATGAGCAGTTCTTC.

This clonotype was seen a few times. This rearrangement joins TRBV30 to TRBJ2-3; TRBD1 agrees at 12 bases. J was trimmed by 5 bases and V by 5 bases; bases with no gene match: 5. The CDR3 length is 14 residues. CDR1 GTSNPN and CDR2 SVGIG come from the germline V gene (reference sequence). CDR3 sequence reads: CAWGDRGLIDTQYF. The CDR3 bases are TGTGCCTGGGGGGACAGGGGGCTAATAGATACGCAGTATTTT.

The V gene is TRBV4-2, the J gene TRBJ1-2, with D unresolved. V was clipped by 0 bases and J by 5 bases, with 10 bases between them. The CDR3 is made up of 14 amino acids. The germline CDR1 and CDR2 sequences are LGHNA and YNFKEQ. The CDR3 region is CASSQDDGSYGYTF. The CDR3 DNA follows: TGTGCCAGCAGCCAAGACGACGGGAGTTATGGCTACACCTTC.

This clonotype was found a few times. The V call is TRBV13, the J call TRBJ2-1, with no clear D. Trimming pared 5 bases from V and 4 bases from J, leaving 15 bases between. Germline V gives CDR1 PRHDT, CDR2 FYEKMQ (reference sequence). The CDR3 is 15 residues long. The CDR3 loop reads CASSLGRKEYNEQFF. CDR3 DNA sequence: TGTGCCAGCAGCCTGGGTCGGAAAGAGTACAATGAGCAGTTCTTC.

This chain connects TRBV9 to TRBJ2-2; D perhaps matches TRBD2 (5 bases). The CDR3 totals 14 residues. V was shortened by 4 bases and J by 0 bases, with 7 bases between the two germline ends. Germline CDR1 is SGDLS and CDR2 is YYNGEE. CDR3 coding DNA: TGTGCCAGCAGCACGACTACGAACACCGGGGAGCTGTTTTTT. This translates into CASSTTTNTGELFF.

The rearrangement joins TRBV27 to TRBJ1-6, with 9 bases lining up with TRBD1. V lost 5 bases, J lost 8 bases, and 10 bases stayed unmatched. CDR1 MNHEY and CDR2 SMNVEV come from the germline V gene (reference sequence). CDR3 length: 16 amino acids. CDR3 nucleotide sequence: TGTGCCAGCAGTCTGGGGACAGGGTTGTTGGATTCACCCCTCCACTTT. Residues: CASSLGTGLLDSPLHF.

This clonotype was seen once. At one of its ends the junction is not consistent with the germline gene, which may arise from a read error. The CDR3 reads CRVEDASLGSNTEAFF. The CDR3 DNA reads as TGCCGCGTTGAAGATGCGAGCTTGGGTTCGAACACTGAAGCTTTCTTT. The chain uses TRBV29-1 and TRBJ1-1, with D uncertain. CDR3 length: 16 residues. From germline, CDR1 is SQVTM and CDR2 ANQGSEA.

This sequence joins TRBV6-5 and TRBJ2-2, with D uncertain. There are 17 residues in the CDR3. Trimming left V 3 bases short and J 4 bases short, with 18 bases between. Germline V gene lookup returns CDR1 MNHEY and CDR2 SVGAGI. The DNA of the CDR3 is TGTGCCAGCAGTTATTCGGTAGGGCTAGAAGTCACCGGGGAGCTGTTTTTT. Encoded protein: CASSYSVGLEVTGELFF.

V and J are TRBV6-2 or TRBV6-3 and TRBJ2-3; tentative D call: TRBD1 (5 bases). This CDR3 region has 18 residues. Germline V gene sequence: CDR1 MNHEY, CDR2 SVGEGT. V was trimmed by 5 bases and J by 1 base, leaving 22 bases between them. Here the CDR3 reads CASSKQPLGTGGTDTQYF. CDR3 coding DNA: TGTGCCAGCAGTAAACAACCCCTAGGAACAGGAGGCACAGATACGCAGTATTTT.

The V call is TRBV10-3, the J call TRBJ1-1; 7 bases agree with TRBD1. The J segment lost 4 bases and the V segment lost 3 bases, leaving 5 bases of the junction unmatched. In germline, CDR1 is ENHRY, CDR2 SYGVKD. CDR3 length equals 14 residues. The CDR3 nucleotides are TGTGCCATCAGTGAATCAGGGGGGGGCACTGAAGCTTTCTTT. This codes for CAISESGGGTEAFF.

The V call is TRBV6-2 or TRBV6-3, the J call TRBJ1-1; D call uncertain. This CDR3 has 13 amino acids. V was cut by 5 bases and J by 4 bases, with 11 bases left in between. Germline V gives CDR1 MNHEY, CDR2 SVGEGT. The CDR3 reads CASSDGEGTEAFF. As DNA, the CDR3 is TGTGCCAGCAGTGACGGGGAGGGCACTGAAGCTTTCTTT.

This chain connects TRBV7-3 to TRBJ1-4; D is unclear. Deletions cut 2 bases from V and 3 bases from J, with 10 bases between. This CDR3 has 15 residues. CDR1 and CDR2 from the germline V gene are SGHTA and FQGTGA. CDR3 protein: CASSLGGLPNEKLFF. The DNA of the CDR3 is TGTGCCAGCAGCTTAGGAGGACTACCTAATGAAAAACTGTTTTTT.

This clonotype was found a few times. This rearrangement joins TRBV7-9 to TRBJ2-5, with 8 bases matching TRBD2. Germline V gives CDR1 SEHNR, CDR2 FQNEAQ (reference sequence). V lost 3 bases and J lost 2; bases outside the gene matches: 5. The CDR3 spans 15 residues. The CDR3 region is CASSLPTSGQETQYF. CDR3 sequence (DNA): TGTGCCAGCAGCTTGCCCACTAGCGGTCAAGAGACCCAGTACTTC. Supplemented by reference TRBV7-9 and TRBJ2-5, the full variable domain reads DTGVSQNPRHKITKRGQNVTFRCDPISEHNRLYWYRQTLGQGPEFLTYFQNEAQLEKSRLLSDRFSAERPKGSFSTLEIQRTEQGDSAMYLCASSLPTSGQETQYFGPGTRLLVL.

This rearrangement joins TRBV20-1 to TRBJ2-1, with D perhaps TRBD2 (6 bases). Germline V CDR1 and CDR2: DFQATT, SNEGSKA (reference sequence). Deletions cut 3 bases from V and 7 bases from J, with 25 bases between. This CDR3 spans 17 amino acids. The CDR3 sequence is CSASAGAGRAPINEQFF. CDR3 nucleotides: TGCAGTGCTAGTGCCGGCGCGGGGCGGGCCCCGATTAATGAGCAGTTCTTC.

As concerns this clonotype: A clone one base away is much larger, so this may be a read error. The chain is built from TRBV12-3 or TRBV12-4 and TRBJ1-1; no firm D call. The CDR3 runs to 12 residues. The CDR3 DNA reads TGTGCCAACAGTTTCCCCGGGTCTGAAGCTTTCTTT. It codes for CANSFPGSEAFF.

V and J are TRBV12-3 or TRBV12-4 and TRBJ2-3; either TRBD1 or TRBD2 may fit D (5 bases each). The V gene lost 3 bases and the J gene lost 0 bases, with 13 bases spanning the gap. The CDR3 extends over 16 amino acids. This chain's CDR3 is CASSFLRDPSTDTQYF. CDR3 DNA sequence: TGTGCCAGCAGTTTCTTACGGGACCCGAGCACAGATACGCAGTATTTT.

This sequence joins TRBV15 and TRBJ2-3; 8 nucleotides agree with TRBD1. This CDR3 has 16 amino acids. The germline V gene has CDR1 LNHNV and CDR2 YYDKDF (reference sequence). J lost 3 bases, V lost 0 bases, and 5 bases had no gene match. The CDR3 DNA is TGTGCCACCAGCAGAGACCCAGGGGGCTCGACAGATACGCAGTATTTT. Its translation is CATSRDPGGSTDTQYF.

The sample holds a few counts of this clonotype. This chain connects TRBV28 to TRBJ1-2; D is uncertain. CDR3 size: 15 residues. Trimming left V 3 bases short and J 8 bases short, with 19 bases between. CDR1 is MDHEN and CDR2 is SYDVKM in the germline V gene. In DNA, the CDR3 is TGTGCCAGCAGTTTCATAGGTCGCCGGCTGGGCGGCTACACCTTC. Encoded protein: CASSFIGRRLGGYTF.

The gene calls are TRBV20-1 and TRBJ2-3; TRBD2 matches 8 bases. Unmatched junction bases numbered 9, after V lost 1 base and J lost 6 bases. Germline loops: CDR1 DFQATT, CDR2 SNEGSKA (reference sequence). CDR3 size: 15 residues. For the CDR3, the DNA is TGCAGTGCTAGAGCACTAGCGGTTCCCCACGATACGCAGTATTTT. It specifies CSARALAVPHDTQYF.

The rearrangement uses TRBV6-1 and TRBJ2-6; 10 bases agree with TRBD1. CDR1 and CDR2 (germline): MNHNS, SASEGT. V was pared by 3 bases and J by 1 base, with 6 bases of the junction left unmatched. The CDR3 spans 18 residues. The CDR3: CASSDRTGGRSGANVLTF. CDR3 coding DNA: TGTGCCAGCAGTGATCGGACAGGGGGTCGATCTGGGGCCAACGTCCTGACTTTC.

With respect to this clonotype: A much larger clone differs by one base, so this may be a read error. The chain links TRBV12-3 or TRBV12-4 to TRBJ1-2; D is undetermined. The V end was cut by 11 bases, the J end by 4 bases, with 17 bases between. This CDR3 has 13 residues. In DNA, the CDR3 is TGTGCCTCCACTGGGTCTGTTGCCTATGGCTACACCTTC. Translation gives CASTGSVAYGYTF.

The chain combines TRBV6-1 with TRBJ2-3; D remains ambiguous. Germline assignment: CDR1 MNHNS and CDR2 SASEGT. This CDR3 has 9 amino acids. V was trimmed by 9 bases and J by 7 bases, leaving 5 bases between them. The CDR3 DNA sequence: TGTGCCAGTTCCAATACGCAGTATTTT. Translated: CASSNTQYF.

The gene calls are TRBV6-1 and TRBJ2-5, with TRBD1 as a possible D gene (6 bases). The V gene lost 1 base and the J gene lost 4 bases, with 10 bases spanning the gap. CDR1 is MNHNS and CDR2 is SASEGT in the germline V gene. This CDR3 spans 14 amino acids. The DNA of the CDR3 is TGTGCCAGCAGTGAAGACAGGGTGACAGAGACCCAGTACTTC. Its protein product is CASSEDRVTETQYF.

The sample holds one count of this clonotype. The junction differs from germline at one of its ends, possibly a read error. The CDR3 loop is CAGSYRDLGSPREQYF. CDR3 DNA sequence: TGTGCCGGCAGTTACCGTGATCTGGGGTCCCCTAGAGAGCAGTACTTC. The chain combines TRBV6-5 with TRBJ2-5; D is uncertain. Germline loops: CDR1 MNHEY, CDR2 SVGAGI. The CDR3 extends over 16 amino acids.

The V call is TRBV7-3, the J call TRBJ1-3; a weak D match, TRBD1 (6 bases). CDR3 size: 16 residues. Germline V gene lookup returns CDR1 SGHTA and CDR2 FQGTGA. The ends were cut back, 0 bases at V and 0 bases at J, with 9 bases in the middle. CDR3 DNA sequence: TGTGCCAGCAGCTTAACGACAGGACGCTCTGGAAACACCATATATTTT. This sequence encodes CASSLTTGRSGNTIYF.

The genes are TRBV4-2 and TRBJ2-1; 10 bases map to TRBD1. CDR3 size: 15 residues. Trimming took 2 bases from V and 8 from J; bases not matched to a gene: 6. Germline CDR1 reads LGHNA; CDR2 reads YNFKEQ. CDR3 DNA sequence: TGTGCCAGCAGCCAACCGGGACAGGGGCGGGATGAGCAGTTCTTC. Residues: CASSQPGQGRDEQFF.

The J gene is TRBJ2-1, the V gene TRBV10-3; D might be TRBD1 or TRBD2, each matching 5 bases. Trimming cost V 0 bases and J 8 bases, with 14 bases left between them. Germline lookup yields CDR1 ENHRY and CDR2 SYGVKD. The CDR3 is made up of 15 amino acids. The CDR3 DNA reads as TGTGCCATCAGTGAGTCTGTGGGGGAACGACATGAGCAGTTCTTC. Amino acid sequence: CAISESVGERHEQFF.

The chain recombines TRBV10-3 with TRBJ1-4, with a weak D call TRBD1 (5 bases). Germline lookup yields CDR1 ENHRY and CDR2 SYGVKD. Trimming took off 2 bases at V and 7 bases at J, with 8 bases between the two ends. The CDR3 totals 13 residues. CDR3 sequence: CAISEGAGEKLFF. The CDR3 bases are TGTGCCATCAGTGAGGGGGCCGGTGAAAAACTGTTTTTT.

The CDR3: CSVNRDPATEAFF. CDR3 DNA sequence: TGCAGCGTTAACCGGGACCCAGCCACTGAAGCTTTCTTT. This chain links TRBV29-1 with TRBJ1-1, with a possible D match to TRBD1 (5 bases). Trimming took 5 bases from V and 4 from J, leaving 14 bases between them. The CDR3 length is 13 residues. The germline V gene encodes CDR1 SQVTM and CDR2 ANQGSEA. Using reference TRBV29-1 and TRBJ1-1 for the parts outside the CDR3, the full variable domain is SAVISQKPSRDICQRGTSLTIQCQVDSQVTMMFWYRQQPGQSLTLIATANQGSEATYESGFVIDKFPISRPNLTFSTLTVSNMSPEDSSIYLCSVNRDPATEAFFGQGTRLTVV.